This T cell receptor beta chain originates from a study of human T cells and chemical hapten exposure. On the study more broadly: Application of 0.01% DPC to the upper back was done by patch test, with a reading at 6 days.

Study results and caveats: DPC sensitization produced no change in TCRs with frequency above 1 in 1000. Among expanded TCRs, significantly more large CDR3 similarity clusters formed than among controls.

The CDR3 is made up of 12 amino acids. Looked up from germline, CDR1 is SQVTM and CDR2 is ANQGSEA. TCRdb re-called the RACE reads through MiXCR, storing one row per CDR3 protein. Altogether about 94,000 distinct CDR3 sequences are present, 7.5% to 10% being singletons, with the ten largest covering about 2%. The table lists this clonotype with a few counts. The antigen remains unidentified. One end of the junction fails to match germline, which may point to a read error. This sample's time point: patch test 2, 6 weeks after DPC sensitization. Described treatment: therapeutic diphenylcyclopropenone sensitization with weekly scalp DPC. Patch tests were applied only after blood draws.

The sequence derives from a woman aged 40 to 50 with alopecia areata. Some clones in this sample may be carry-over from other donors' samples. Sequences were derived from whole blood, sampled in connection with sensitization to the hapten diphenylcyclopropenone (DPC). This chain uses TRBV29-1 with TRBJ2-5; possible D gene TRBD2, 5 bases. The CDR3 bases are TGCAGCCTTGAGGACGGCGGGGAGACCCAGTACTTC. Translating gives CSLEDGGETQYF.